These T cell receptor beta chains were read from a single sample in a study of T cell repertoires in cytomegalovirus infection. The antigens of these receptors remain unknown. TCRdb re-called the reads with MiXCR, one entry per CDR3 protein. The sample lists about 160,000 distinct CDR3 sequences, less than 25% occurring once. Material: CD8+ T cells from cultured PBMCs, obtained from culture after CMV antigen stimulation. The receptors originated from a human donor in good health (CMV status not recorded). Some clones in this sample may be carry-over from other donors' samples. CDR3s include the opening cysteine and the closing phenylalanine or tryptophan. The order of the fields is J gene, D gene, V gene, clone size, CDR3 DNA, CDR3 protein. The D gene is left open where the match is weak. Clone size is not always given. Where it is, it says once, few, many or a class for expanded clones.

>TRBJ1-2|.|TRBV6-6|.
TGTGCCAGCAGTTATGGGGGGGAGGATGGCTACACCTTC
CASSYGGEDGYTF
>TRBJ1-6|.|TRBV4-1|.
TGCGCCAGCAGCCAAGGGCAGGGTTCACCCCTCTACTTT
CASSQGQGSPLYF
>TRBJ2-5|.|TRBV12-3/TRBV12-4|few
TGTGCCAGCACATATTACCCCGGACAGCAAGAGACCCAGTACTTC
CASTYYPGQQETQYF
>TRBJ2-3|.|TRBV6-2/TRBV6-3|once
TGTGCCAGCAGTTATTACCCGAGGGCAGATACGCAGTATTTT
CASSYYPRADTQYF
>TRBJ1-1|.|TRBV7-8|few
TGTGCCAGCAGCTCGACGGACACTGAAGCTTTCTTT
CASSSTDTEAFF
>TRBJ2-5|TRBD2|TRBV12-3/TRBV12-4|few
TGTGCCAGCAGCCCCCCGGGACTAGCGGGGGGGGGGACCCAGTACTTC
CASSPPGLAGGGTQYF
>TRBJ2-7|TRBD1|TRBV6-1|few
TGTGCCAGCAGTCGATCTAAGGGACAGGGGTACGAGCAGTACTTC
CASSRSKGQGYEQYF
>TRBJ1-1|.|TRBV7-2|.
TGTGCCAGCAGCTTTCGGTTTAACACTGAAGCTTTCTTT
CASSFRFNTEAFF
>TRBJ2-7|.|TRBV19|few
TGTGCCAGTAGTTCCGGGACTCCTGCCTTGGAGCAGTACTTC
CASSSGTPALEQYF
>TRBJ1-1|.|TRBV29-1|.
TGCAGCGTTGAAGACCCGGGCACTGAAGCTTTCTTT
CSVEDPGTEAFF
>TRBJ2-4|.|TRBV7-2|.
TGTGCCAGCAGCTTAGAGGTCGTCAGGAACATTCAGTACTTC
CASSLEVVRNIQYF
>TRBJ1-2|TRBD1|TRBV14|few
TGTGCCAGCAGCCAAGATTGGGACAGGAACTATGGCTACACCTTC
CASSQDWDRNYGYTF
>TRBJ2-1|TRBD1|TRBV27|few
TGTGCCAGCAGCCACCGGGACAGGGGTTACAATGAGCAGTTCTTC
CASSHRDRGYNEQFF
>TRBJ2-7|TRBD1|TRBV12-5|.
TGTGCTAGTGGCCAGGGGGCCCTCGAGCAGTACTTC
CASGQGALEQYF
>TRBJ2-2|.|TRBV5-4|few
TGTGCCAGCAGCTTGAGTGGGAGTGAACAGAACACCGGGGAGCTGTTTTTT
CASSLSGSEQNTGELFF
>TRBJ2-7|.|TRBV6-1|.
TGTGCCAGCAGTGAAGGGGCGGACCATCCCTACGAGCAGTACTTC
CASSEGADHPYEQYF
>TRBJ1-5|.|TRBV11-1|.
TGTGCCAGCAGCCGAGGTGGTAACAATCAGCCCCAGCATTTT
CASSRGGNNQPQHF
>TRBJ1-2|.|TRBV11-2|few
TGTGCCAGCAGCTTAGATGCAGCAAACTATGGCTACACCTTC
CASSLDAANYGYTF
>TRBJ1-4|TRBD1|TRBV28|.
TGTGCCAGCACCGTGTTAGGGACAGGGGAAAATGAAAAACTGTTTTTT
CASTVLGTGENEKLFF
>TRBJ1-5|.|TRBV4-1|few
TGCGCCAGCAGCCAAGTCTTGAATCAGCCCCAGCATTTT
CASSQVLNQPQHF
>TRBJ2-7|.|TRBV12-3/TRBV12-4|few
TGTGCCAGCAGTTCTCCGGGTTCCTACGAGCAGTACTTC
CASSSPGSYEQYF
>TRBJ1-3|TRBD1|TRBV2|.
TGTGCCAGCAGTCCTACAGGGGGCTCTGGAAACACCATATATTTT
CASSPTGGSGNTIYF
>TRBJ2-7|.|TRBV6-1|few
TGTGCCAGCAGTGAATTCGGCAGGACCTACGAGCAGTACTTC
CASSEFGRTYEQYF
>TRBJ1-2|.|TRBV7-8|.
TGTGCCAGCACCGCGATGGGGGGATATGGCTACACCTTC
CASTAMGGYGYTF
>TRBJ1-4|TRBD1|TRBV6-5|few
TGTGCCAGCAGTTCCGGGAGCGGACAGGGTCAGGAAAAACTGTTTTTT
CASSSGSGQGQEKLFF